This paragraph covers one T cell receptor beta chain sequence. It has no known antigen specificity. No much larger clone is present one base from it, and per-base qualities are unavailable. The germline V gene specifies SGHAT as CDR1 and FQNNGV as CDR2. CDR3 length: 14 amino acids, cysteine to phenylalanine. Only the CDR3 DNA stays, 42 bases, in frame from base 1. V loses 5 bases of germline sequence and J loses 5 bases, and the interval between the two ends is 15 bases. The library relied on the immunoSEQ multiplex PCR assay. The table comes from immuneACCESS by way of TCRdb, which keeps in-frame sequences with V and J called. Part of the clones is missing from these tables; in studies checked, under half for an unresolved V gene and the rest for unknown reasons. This sample comprises 90,000 to 100,000 clones, approximately 95% of them detected only once. Together, the top ten hold approximately 0.22% of the sample.

This sample is part of a study of technical replicates of blood from several donors (dated by TCRdb to 2017 to 2019). This receptor was taken from a human donor in good health. Material for sequencing was T cells isolated from PBMCs. This chain is built from TRBV11-2 and TRBJ1-2; no confident D gene assignment can be made. The sequenced DNA: TGTGCCAGCAGCGGGGAGGGCCGCCTTTATGGCTACACCTTC. It encodes CASSGEGRLYGYTF.